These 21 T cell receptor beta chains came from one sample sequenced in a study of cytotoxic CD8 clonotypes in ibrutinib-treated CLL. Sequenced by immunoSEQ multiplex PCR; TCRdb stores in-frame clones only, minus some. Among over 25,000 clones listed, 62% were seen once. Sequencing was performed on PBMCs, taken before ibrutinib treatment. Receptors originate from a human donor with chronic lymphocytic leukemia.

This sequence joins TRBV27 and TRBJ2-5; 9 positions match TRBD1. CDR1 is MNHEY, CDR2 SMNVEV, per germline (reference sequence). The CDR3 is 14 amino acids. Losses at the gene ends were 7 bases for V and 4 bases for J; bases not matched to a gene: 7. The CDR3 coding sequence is TGTGCCAGCACCCTGACAGGGGGTTTAGAGACCCAGTACTTC. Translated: CASTLTGGLETQYF.

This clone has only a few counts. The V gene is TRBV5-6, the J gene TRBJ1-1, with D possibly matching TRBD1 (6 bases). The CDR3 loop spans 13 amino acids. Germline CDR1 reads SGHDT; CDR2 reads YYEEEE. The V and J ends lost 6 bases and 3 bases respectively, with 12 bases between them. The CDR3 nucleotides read TGTGCCAGCAACGGACAGTTATACACTGAAGCTTTCTTT. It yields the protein CASNGQLYTEAFF.

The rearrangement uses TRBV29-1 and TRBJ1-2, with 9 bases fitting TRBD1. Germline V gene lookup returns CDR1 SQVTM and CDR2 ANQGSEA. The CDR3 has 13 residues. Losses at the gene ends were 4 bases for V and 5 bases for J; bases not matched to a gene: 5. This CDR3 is CSVVGTGMYGYTF. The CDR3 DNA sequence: TGCAGCGTTGTTGGGACAGGGATGTATGGCTACACCTTC.

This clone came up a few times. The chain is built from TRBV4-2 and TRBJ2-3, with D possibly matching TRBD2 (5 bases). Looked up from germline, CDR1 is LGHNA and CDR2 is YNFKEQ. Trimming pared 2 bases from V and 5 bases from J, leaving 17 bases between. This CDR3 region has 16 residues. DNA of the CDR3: TGTGCCAGCAGCCAACGAGGAGGTGGGCCCATAGATACGCAGTATTTT. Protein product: CASSQRGGGPIDTQYF.

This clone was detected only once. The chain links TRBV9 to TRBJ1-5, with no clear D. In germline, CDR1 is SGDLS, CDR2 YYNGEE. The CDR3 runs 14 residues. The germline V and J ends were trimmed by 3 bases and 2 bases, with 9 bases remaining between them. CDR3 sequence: CASSAFGGNQPQHF. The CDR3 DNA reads TGTGCCAGCAGCGCCTTTGGGGGCAATCAGCCCCAGCATTTT.

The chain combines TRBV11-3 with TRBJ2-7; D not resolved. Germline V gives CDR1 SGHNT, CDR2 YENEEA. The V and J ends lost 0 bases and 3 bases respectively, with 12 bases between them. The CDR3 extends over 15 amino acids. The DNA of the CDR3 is TGTGCCAGCAGCTTAGATCGGCTCTCAGACTACGAGCAGTACTTC. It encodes CASSLDRLSDYEQYF.

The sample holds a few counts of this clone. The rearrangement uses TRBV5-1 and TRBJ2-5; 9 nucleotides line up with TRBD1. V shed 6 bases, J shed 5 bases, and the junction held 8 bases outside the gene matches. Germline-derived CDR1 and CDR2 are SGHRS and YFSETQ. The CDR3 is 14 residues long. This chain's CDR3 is CASKAGTGKETQYF. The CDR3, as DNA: TGCGCCAGCAAGGCCGGGACAGGGAAGGAGACCCAGTACTTC.

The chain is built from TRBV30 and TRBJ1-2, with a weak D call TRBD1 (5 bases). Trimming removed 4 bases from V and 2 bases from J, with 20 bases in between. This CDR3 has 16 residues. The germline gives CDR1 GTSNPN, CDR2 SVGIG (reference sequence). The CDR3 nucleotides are TGTGCCTGGACCGTTACCGGGATGGACACCAACTATGGCTACACCTTC. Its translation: CAWTVTGMDTNYGYTF.

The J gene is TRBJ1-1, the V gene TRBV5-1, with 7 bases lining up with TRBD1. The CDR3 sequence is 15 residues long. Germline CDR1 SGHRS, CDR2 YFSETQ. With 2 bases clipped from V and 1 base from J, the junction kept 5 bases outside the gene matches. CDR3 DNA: TGCGCCAGCAGCTTAGGGGGCATTCGGAACACTGAAGCTTTCTTT. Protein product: CASSLGGIRNTEAFF. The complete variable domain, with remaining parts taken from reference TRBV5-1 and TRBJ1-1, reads KAGVTQTPRYLIKTRGQQVTLSCSPISGHRSVSWYQQTPGQGLQFLFEYFSETQRNKGNFPGRFSGRQFSNSRSEMNVSTLELGDSALYLCASSLGGIRNTEAFFGQGTRLTVV.

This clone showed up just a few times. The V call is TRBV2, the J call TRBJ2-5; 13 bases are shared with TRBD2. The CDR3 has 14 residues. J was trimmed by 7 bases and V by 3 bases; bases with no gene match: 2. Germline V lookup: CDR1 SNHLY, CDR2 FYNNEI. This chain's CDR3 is CASSEGLAGPTQYF. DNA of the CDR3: TGTGCCAGCAGTGAGGGACTAGCGGGGCCGACCCAGTACTTC.

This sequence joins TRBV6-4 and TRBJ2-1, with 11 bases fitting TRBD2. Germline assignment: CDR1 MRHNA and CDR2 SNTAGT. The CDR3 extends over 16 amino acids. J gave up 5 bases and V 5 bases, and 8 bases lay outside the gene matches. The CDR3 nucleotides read TGTGCCAGCAGTCGCATGGGACTAGCGGCGAACAATGAGCAGTTCTTC. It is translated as CASSRMGLAANNEQFF.

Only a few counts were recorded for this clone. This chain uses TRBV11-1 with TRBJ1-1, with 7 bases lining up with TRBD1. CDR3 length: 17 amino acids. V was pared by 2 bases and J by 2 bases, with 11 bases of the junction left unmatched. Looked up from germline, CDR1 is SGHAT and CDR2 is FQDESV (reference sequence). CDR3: CASSLRGRGRRNTEAFF. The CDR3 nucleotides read TGTGCCAGCAGCTTAAGGGGGCGCGGGCGCAGAAACACTGAAGCTTTCTTT.

The CDR3 spells CASSGVAGASYEQYF. CDR3 bases: TGTGCCAGCTCGGGTGTGGCCGGGGCGTCCTACGAGCAGTACTTC. The gene calls are TRBV18 and TRBJ2-7, with D perhaps matching TRBD1 or TRBD2 (5 bases each). This CDR3 has 15 amino acids. The V gene lost 6 bases and the J gene lost 1 base, with 16 bases spanning the gap. The germline V gene encodes CDR1 KGHSH and CDR2 LQKENI.

This chain's CDR3 is CASRSDRAGNTIYF. Here the CDR3 DNA reads TGTGCCAGCAGGTCCGACAGGGCTGGAAACACCATATATTTT. The gene calls are TRBV2 and TRBJ1-3; 7 bases line up with TRBD1. After removal of 6 bases from V and 2 bases from J, the junction contained 4 bases not matched to a gene. Germline CDR1 reads SNHLY; CDR2 reads FYNNEI. The CDR3 is made up of 14 amino acids.

The DNA of the CDR3 is TGTGCCTGGACCCTCGACAGTCGTCCACCCCTCCACTTT. Its protein is CAWTLDSRPPLHF. The gene calls are TRBV30 and TRBJ1-6; a possible D gene is TRBD1 (5 bases). The V gene's germline CDR1 is GTSNPN and CDR2 SVGIG (reference sequence). The CDR3 extends over 13 amino acids. V shed 4 bases and J shed 11 bases, with 15 bases lying between them.

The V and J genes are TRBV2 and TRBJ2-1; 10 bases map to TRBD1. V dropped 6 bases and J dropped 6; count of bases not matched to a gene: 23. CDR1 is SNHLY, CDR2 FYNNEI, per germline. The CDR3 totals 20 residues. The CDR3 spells CASRRNWGWGQGRAGNEQFF. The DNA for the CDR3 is TGTGCCAGCAGACGCAATTGGGGCTGGGGACAGGGGAGGGCGGGCAATGAGCAGTTCTTC. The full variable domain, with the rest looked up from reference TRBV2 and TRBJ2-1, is EPEVTQTPSHQVTQMGQEVILRCVPISNHLYFYWYRQILGQKVEFLVSFYNNEISEKSEIFDDQFSVERPDGSNFTLKIRSTKLEDSAMYFCASRRNWGWGQGRAGNEQFFGPGTRLTVL.

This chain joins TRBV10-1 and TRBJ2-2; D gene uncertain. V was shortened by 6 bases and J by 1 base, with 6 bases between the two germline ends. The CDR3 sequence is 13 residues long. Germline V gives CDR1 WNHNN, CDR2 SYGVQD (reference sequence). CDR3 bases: TGCGCCAGCAGCCAGTGGAACACCGGGGAGCTGTTTTTT. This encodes CASSQWNTGELFF.

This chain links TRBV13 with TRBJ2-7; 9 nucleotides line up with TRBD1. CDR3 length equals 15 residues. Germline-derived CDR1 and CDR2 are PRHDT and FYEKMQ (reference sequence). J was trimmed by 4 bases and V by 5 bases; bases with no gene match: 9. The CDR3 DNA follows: TGTGCCAGCAGCCCACAGGGGGCAGGGGGTTACGAGCAGTACTTC. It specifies CASSPQGAGGYEQYF.

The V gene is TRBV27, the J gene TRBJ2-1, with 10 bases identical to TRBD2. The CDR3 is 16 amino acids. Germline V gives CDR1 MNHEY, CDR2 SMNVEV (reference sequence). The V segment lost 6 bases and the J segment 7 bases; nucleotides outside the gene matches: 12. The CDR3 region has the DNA TGTGCCAGCAGATCCTTTCTAGCGGGGGCCCGGAATGAGCAGTTCTTC. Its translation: CASRSFLAGARNEQFF.

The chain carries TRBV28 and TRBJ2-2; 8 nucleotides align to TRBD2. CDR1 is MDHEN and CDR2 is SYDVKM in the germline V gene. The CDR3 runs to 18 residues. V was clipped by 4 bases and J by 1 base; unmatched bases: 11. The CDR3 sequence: CASSSPLRTSWNTGELFF. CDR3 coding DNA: TGTGCCAGCAGTTCCCCCCTCCGGACTAGCTGGAACACCGGGGAGCTGTTTTTT.

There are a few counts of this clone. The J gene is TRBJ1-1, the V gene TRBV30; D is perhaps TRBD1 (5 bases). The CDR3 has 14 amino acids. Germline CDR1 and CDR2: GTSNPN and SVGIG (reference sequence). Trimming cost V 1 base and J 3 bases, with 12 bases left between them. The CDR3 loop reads CAWSDLRGYTEAFF. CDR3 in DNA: TGTGCCTGGAGTGACCTCCGGGGGTACACTGAAGCTTTCTTT. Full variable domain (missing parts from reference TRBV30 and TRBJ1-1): SQTIHQWPATLVQPVGSPLSLECTVEGTSNPNLYWYRQAAGRGLQLLFYSVGIGQISSEVPQNLSASRPQDRQFILSSKKLLLSDSGFYLCAWSDLRGYTEAFFGQGTRLTVV.